Following are 13 T cell receptor beta chains from one sample sequenced in a study of shared clonotypes between healthy human individuals. Generated by immunoSEQ multiplex PCR, the TCRdb table keeps only in-frame clones and is missing some. The sample consists of roughly 2 million clones, around 96% of them appearing once. CD45RO-negative cells were positively selected for CCR7, leaving out terminally differentiated effector memory CD45RA+ cells. Material: naive CD8+ T cells sorted from blood. These receptors originate from a man aged 18 to 29 in good health.

The chain joins TRBV27 to TRBJ2-5, with D tentatively TRBD1 (6 bases). The V gene's germline CDR1 is MNHEY and CDR2 SMNVEV (reference sequence). The V end lost 5 bases, the J end lost 5 bases, and 12 bases lay between the germline ends. There are 13 residues in the CDR3. CDR3: CASSKYRVETQYF. The CDR3 DNA follows: TGTGCCAGCAGTAAATACAGGGTGGAGACCCAGTACTTC.

V and J are TRBV29-1 and TRBJ2-1; the match to TRBD2 covers 13 bases. The V gene's germline CDR1 is SQVTM and CDR2 ANQGSEA. The CDR3 runs 17 residues. With V trimmed by 1 base and J by 3 bases, 6 bases remained unmatched. The DNA for the CDR3 is TGCAGCGTTGAAGCCGGACTAGCGGGAGAGCACTACAATGAGCAGTTCTTC. Translated, it gives CSVEAGLAGEHYNEQFF.

Points on this clone: This CDR3 is also generated by other DNA sequences in the sample. The rearrangement uses TRBV11-2 and TRBJ2-7; 8 bases match TRBD2. The junction had 6 bases not matched to a gene; V was cut back by 1 base and J by 4 bases. Germline CDR1 reads SGHAT; CDR2 reads FQNNGV. This CDR3 is built from 15 residues. The CDR3 sequence: CASSLGAGGGYEQYF. In nucleotides, the CDR3 is TGTGCCAGCAGCTTAGGGGCGGGAGGAGGTTACGAGCAGTACTTC.

J is TRBJ1-5 and V is TRBV7-9, with no clear D. The V and J ends lost 5 bases and 9 bases respectively, with 11 bases between them. Germline CDR1 reads SEHNR; CDR2 reads FQNEAQ (reference sequence). The CDR3 runs to 12 residues. CDR3 sequence reads: CASSEDIGPQHF. The CDR3 DNA sequence: TGTGCCAGCAGCGAAGACATTGGGCCCCAGCATTTT.

The chain couples TRBV11-2 to TRBJ2-1; possible D gene TRBD2, 7 bases. This CDR3 contains 16 residues. Germline V gene lookup returns CDR1 SGHAT and CDR2 FQNNGV. Trimming removed 4 bases at V and 0 bases at J, with 13 bases between. The DNA for the CDR3 is TGTGCCAGCAGCTCGATGCGGGGGCTCTCCTACAATGAGCAGTTCTTC. Residues: CASSSMRGLSYNEQFF. Variable domain in full (rest from reference TRBV11-2 and TRBJ2-1): EAGVAQSPRYKIIEKRQSVAFWCNPISGHATLYWYQQILGQGPKLLIQFQNNGVVDDSQLPKDRFSAERLKGVDSTLKIQPAKLEDSAVYLCASSSMRGLSYNEQFFGPGTRLTVL.

The genes are TRBV11-2 and TRBJ2-7; D assignment may be TRBD1 or TRBD2 (5 bases each). The V end lost 0 bases, the J end lost 3 bases, and 12 bases lay between the germline ends. Germline CDR1 and CDR2: SGHAT and FQNNGV. The CDR3 length is 15 residues. The CDR3 DNA sequence: TGTGCCAGCAGCTTAGATCCAGGGAGCGGCTACGAGCAGTACTTC. It yields the protein CASSLDPGSGYEQYF.

The CDR3 DNA reads as TGTGCCAGCAGCTCCCTCGGAAACACCATATATTTT. The encoded protein is CASSSLGNTIYF. This chain links TRBV5-8 with TRBJ1-3; D unresolved. V was cut by 3 bases and J by 4 bases, with 5 bases left in between. The CDR3 covers 12 residues. Germline V gives CDR1 SGHTS, CDR2 YDEGEE.

The chain combines TRBV27 with TRBJ2-2; D call uncertain. This CDR3 comprises 13 residues. Germline lookup yields CDR1 MNHEY and CDR2 SMNVEV (reference sequence). V lost 2 bases and J lost 6, with 7 bases in between. CDR3 protein: CASSLRVSGELFF. CDR3 DNA sequence: TGTGCCAGCAGTTTAAGGGTTTCCGGGGAGCTGTTTTTT.

The rearrangement links TRBV27 to TRBJ2-7; 9 positions agree with TRBD2. Germline V CDR1 and CDR2: MNHEY, SMNVEV (reference sequence). Trimming removed 4 bases from V and 2 bases from J; junction bases left unmatched: 9. The CDR3 extends over 16 amino acids. The CDR3 DNA sequence: TGTGCCAGCAGTTCCTCTAGCGGGGATACCACCTACGAGCAGTACTTC. This gives the protein CASSSSSGDTTYEQYF.

The J gene is TRBJ2-1, the V gene TRBV7-3; 7 bases match TRBD1. CDR1 and CDR2 from the germline V gene are SGHTA and FQGTGA. This CDR3 region has 15 residues. After removal of 2 bases from V and 6 bases from J, the junction contained 7 bases not matched to a gene. CDR3 region: CASSLGQTGSNEQFF. CDR3 DNA sequence: TGTGCCAGCAGCTTAGGCCAGACAGGGTCCAATGAGCAGTTCTTC.

As for this clone: The same CDR3 arises from other DNA sequences in this sample as well. The V gene is TRBV30, the J gene TRBJ2-7; the D gene could be TRBD1 or TRBD2 (6 bases each). CDR1 GTSNPN and CDR2 SVGIG come from the germline V gene (reference sequence). Trimming took off 1 base at V and 2 bases at J, with 9 bases between the two ends. CDR3 size: 13 residues. The CDR3 DNA sequence: TGTGCCTGGAGTGAAGGGGGGACCTACGAGCAGTACTTC. It specifies CAWSEGGTYEQYF.

The chain combines TRBV6-6 with TRBJ1-4; the match to TRBD1 covers 7 bases. In germline, CDR1 is MNHNY, CDR2 SVGAGI (reference sequence). The CDR3 is 16 residues long. V trimming: 7 bases; J trimming: 6 bases; junction bases outside the gene matches: 14. The CDR3 region has the DNA TGTGCCAGCACCCAACTTGAGGGACAGAATTATGAAAAACTGTTTTTT. This codes for CASTQLEGQNYEKLFF.

V gene TRBV6-5 combines with J gene TRBJ2-7; 8 nucleotides agree with TRBD2. The CDR3 consists of 15 residues. V was pared by 5 bases and J by 6 bases, with 12 bases of the junction left unmatched. Germline-derived CDR1 and CDR2 are MNHEY and SVGAGI. CDR3 region: CASSPYSGIESEQYF. The CDR3 DNA sequence: TGTGCCAGCAGTCCCTATAGCGGGATTGAGAGCGAGCAGTACTTC.